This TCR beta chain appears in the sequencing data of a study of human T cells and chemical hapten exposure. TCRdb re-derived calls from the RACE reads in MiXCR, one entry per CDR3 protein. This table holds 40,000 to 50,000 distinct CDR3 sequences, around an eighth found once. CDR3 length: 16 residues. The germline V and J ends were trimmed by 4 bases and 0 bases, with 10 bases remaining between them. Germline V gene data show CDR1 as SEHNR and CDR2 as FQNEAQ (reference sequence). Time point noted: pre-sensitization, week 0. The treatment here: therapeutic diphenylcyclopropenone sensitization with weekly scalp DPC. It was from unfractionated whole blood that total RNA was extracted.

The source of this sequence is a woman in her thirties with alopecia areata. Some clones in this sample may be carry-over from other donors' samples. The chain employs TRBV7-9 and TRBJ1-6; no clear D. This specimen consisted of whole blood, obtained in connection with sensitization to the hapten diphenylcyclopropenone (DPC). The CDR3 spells CASSSPRTSYNSPLHF. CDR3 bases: TGTGCCAGCAGCTCGCCAAGAACCTCCTATAATTCACCCCTCCACTTT.